The 18 T cell receptor beta chains given below trace back to one sample, sequenced in a study of shared clonotypes between healthy human individuals. Assay used: immunoSEQ multiplex PCR; TCRdb lists only in-frame clones, some missing. This table holds 2 million to 2.5 million clones, roughly 90% found once. What was sequenced was naive CD4+ T cells from PBMCs. This sample's subset: CD45RA+ positively selected. These receptors all stem from a man in his late teens or twenties in good health. Some clones in this sample may be carry-over from other donors' samples.

The chain has TRBV7-9 and TRBJ2-1, with TRBD1 as a possible D gene (6 bases). Germline CDR1 SEHNR, CDR2 FQNEAQ (reference sequence). V lost 4 bases to trimming and J lost 7 bases, with 26 bases between them. This CDR3 has 18 residues. The CDR3 DNA sequence: TGTGCCAGCAGCTCCAGAACGGTGGGGGACACCGGGCGAAATGAGCAGTTCTTC. As protein: CASSSRTVGDTGRNEQFF.

Regarding this clone: At the DNA level, this CDR3 is encoded by other sequences in the same sample as well. J is TRBJ1-1 and V is TRBV18; weak D call: TRBD1 (5 bases). This CDR3 is built from 15 residues. The germline V gene has CDR1 KGHSH and CDR2 LQKENI. The V end lost 0 bases, the J end lost 0 bases, and 8 bases lay between the germline ends. This CDR3 is CASSPPWGVNTEAFF. The CDR3 region has the DNA TGTGCCAGCTCACCACCATGGGGGGTGAACACTGAAGCTTTCTTT.

Of note for this clone: Other DNA sequences in this specimen translate into the identical CDR3. The rearrangement uses TRBV7-2 and TRBJ1-5; 9 bases fit TRBD1. Germline V lookup: CDR1 SGHTA, CDR2 FQGNSA. This CDR3 has 14 residues. J lost 7 bases, V lost 5 bases, and 6 bases had no gene match. CDR3: CASSLGDRAQPQHF. DNA of the CDR3: TGTGCCAGCAGCCTGGGGGACAGGGCACAGCCCCAGCATTTT.

The rearrangement links TRBV7-8 to TRBJ1-5; the D is unclear. The germline V gene has CDR1 SGHVS and CDR2 FQNEAQ. This CDR3 spans 16 amino acids. Trimming cost V 0 bases and J 5 bases, with 14 bases left between them. CDR3 in DNA: TGTGCCAGCAGCTTAGCGAGAGTTGGCGTGGATCAGCCCCAGCATTTT. Translating it yields CASSLARVGVDQPQHF.

The rearrangement uses TRBV29-1 and TRBJ1-2; D is undetermined. Trimming cost V 4 bases and J 4 bases, with 13 bases left between them. Germline V lookup: CDR1 SQVTM, CDR2 ANQGSEA. This CDR3 has 13 residues. In nucleotides, the CDR3 is TGCAGCGTTGGAGCCCCGAGTGGCTATGGCTACACCTTC. It encodes CSVGAPSGYGYTF.

The chain links TRBV6-4 to TRBJ2-3; unclear D gene. V lost 6 bases, J lost 9 bases, and 16 bases lay in between. The CDR3 consists of 13 residues. In germline, CDR1 is MRHNA, CDR2 SNTAGT. As DNA, the CDR3 is TGTGCCAGCAGGAACCCCCCTTCGTCCACGCAGTATTTT. Protein sequence: CASRNPPSSTQYF.

This chain joins TRBV5-1 and TRBJ2-7, with 11 bases identical to TRBD2. The CDR3 extends over 16 amino acids. Germline V lookup: CDR1 SGHRS, CDR2 YFSETQ. J was trimmed by 1 base and V by 4 bases; bases with no gene match: 7. The DNA of the CDR3 is TGCGCCAGCAGCATAGGGACTAGCGGAATTTCCTACGAGCAGTACTTC. Translating gives CASSIGTSGISYEQYF.

The chain employs TRBV7-9 and TRBJ1-6; no definite D call. The CDR3 loop spans 13 amino acids. V shed 10 bases and J shed 10 bases, with 17 bases lying between them. CDR1 and CDR2 (germline): SEHNR, FQNEAQ (reference sequence). CDR3: CATEPAAGSPLHF. DNA of the CDR3: TGTGCCACCGAACCGGCAGCCGGATCACCCCTCCACTTT.

This clone was detected only once. The V call is TRBV19, the J call TRBJ1-2; D may be TRBD1 (6 bases). Looked up from germline, CDR1 is LNHDA and CDR2 is SQIVND (reference sequence). CDR3 length: 17 amino acids. Trimming took 4 bases from V and 2 from J, leaving 20 bases between them. DNA for the CDR3: TGTGCCAGTAGTACCAGGACAGATAGCCGCCGGAACTATGGCTACACCTTC. Translated: CASSTRTDSRRNYGYTF.

A single count supports this clone. The V gene is TRBV6-5, the J gene TRBJ2-1; D is possibly TRBD2 (6 bases). The length of the CDR3 is 13 residues. Trimming took off 11 bases at V and 15 bases at J, with 26 bases between the two ends. Germline CDR1 and CDR2: MNHEY and SVGAGI. In nucleotides, the CDR3 is TGTGCCGCCCATTCAGACGTTCCGGGGGTTCGGTTCTTC. Translation: CAAHSDVPGVRFF.

The chain carries TRBV10-1 and TRBJ1-4, with D hard to call. Germline CDR1 reads WNHNN; CDR2 reads SYGVQD (reference sequence). V lost 0 bases and J 7 bases, leaving 12 bases between the germline ends. This CDR3 is built from 15 residues. The chain's CDR3 is CASSESAGRSEKLFF. CDR3 coding DNA: TGCGCCAGCAGTGAGTCTGCGGGGAGGAGTGAAAAACTGTTTTTT.

The chain uses TRBV29-1 and TRBJ2-3; TRBD2 matches 11 bases. The CDR3 runs 16 residues. Germline-derived CDR1 and CDR2 are SQVTM and ANQGSEA. The ends lost 4 bases at V and 4 bases at J; junction bases unmatched: 10. The CDR3 loop reads CSVVKILAGGPDTQYF. In DNA form, the CDR3 reads TGCAGCGTTGTGAAGATCCTAGCGGGAGGACCAGATACGCAGTATTTT.

The CDR3 nucleotides are TGCGCCAGCAGCTCCGTCACAGGAAATAATGAAAAACTGTTTTTT. This sequence encodes CASSSVTGNNEKLFF. V and J are TRBV5-1 and TRBJ1-4, with a possible D match to TRBD1 (5 bases). Germline CDR1 reads SGHRS; CDR2 reads YFSETQ. The V and J ends lost 3 bases and 4 bases respectively, with 13 bases between them. The CDR3 is 15 residues long.

The chain couples TRBV7-3 to TRBJ2-1; perhaps D is TRBD1 or TRBD2 (5 bases each). CDR1 and CDR2 from the germline V gene are SGHTA and FQGTGA. The CDR3 runs to 17 residues. V was trimmed by 2 bases and J by 0 bases, leaving 14 bases between them. In DNA form, the CDR3 reads TGTGCCAGCAGCTTAGGGGGTGGCGGAAGCTCCTACAATGAGCAGTTCTTC. Protein sequence: CASSLGGGGSSYNEQFF.

The chain carries TRBV7-3 and TRBJ2-7, with 8 nucleotides matching TRBD2. The CDR3 is 15 residues long. The junction had 10 bases not matched to a gene; V was cut back by 5 bases and J by 4 bases. The germline CDR1 and CDR2 sequences are SGHTA and FQGTGA. This CDR3 reads CASSIRGGAGYEQYF. The CDR3 DNA sequence: TGTGCCAGCAGCATCCGGGGGGGAGCAGGATACGAGCAGTACTTC.

This clone appeared a single time. CDR3 sequence: CASSFIGYNQPQHF. In DNA form, the CDR3 reads TGTGCCAGCAGCTTCATCGGATACAATCAGCCCCAGCATTTT. The rearrangement links TRBV11-2 to TRBJ1-5, with D unclear. The length of the CDR3 is 14 residues. Germline V gene lookup returns CDR1 SGHAT and CDR2 FQNNGV. Trimming cost V 3 bases and J 3 bases, with 9 bases left between them.

The chain recombines TRBV2 with TRBJ2-3; TRBD2 aligns across 8 bases. Trimming cost V 6 bases and J 0 bases; bases outside gene matches: 11. The CDR3 length is 17 residues. Germline V lookup: CDR1 SNHLY, CDR2 FYNNEI. For the CDR3, the DNA is TGTGCCAGCAGCCTTGCCCCTACTAGCGGAAGCACAGATACGCAGTATTTT. Protein: CASSLAPTSGSTDTQYF.

On this clone: The same CDR3 can be traced to other DNA sequences in this sample. The genes are TRBV7-3 and TRBJ2-5; D possibly uses TRBD1 or TRBD2 (5 bases each). V was shortened by 5 bases and J by 2 bases, with 9 bases between the two germline ends. Germline CDR1 and CDR2: SGHTA and FQGTGA. This CDR3 spans 13 amino acids. CDR3 coding DNA: TGTGCCAGCAGCCCGGGACCACAAGAGACCCAGTACTTC. Amino acids: CASSPGPQETQYF.